The 4 T cell receptor beta chains given below trace back to one sample, sequenced in a study of Tregs in tolerant kidney transplant recipients. The method was immunoSEQ multiplex PCR; TCRdb's version includes in-frame clones alone and lacks a portion of them. Of approximately 98,000 clones listed, nearly 90% are singletons. This specimen consisted of CD4+ T cells from blood, obtained before the transplant. The origin of the receptors is a human donor who received a combined kidney and bone marrow transplant.

V is TRBV28 and J is TRBJ1-2; D is undetermined. The germline CDR1 and CDR2 sequences are MDHEN and SYDVKM. V lost 5 bases and J lost 2, with 6 bases in between. This CDR3 is built from 12 residues. The DNA of the CDR3 is TGTGCCAGCAGTCGACTGAACTATGGCTACACCTTC. Translating it yields CASSRLNYGYTF.

The genes are TRBV4-1 and TRBJ1-2, with TRBD1 matching 7 bases. Germline CDR1 is MGHRA and CDR2 is YSYEKL. The CDR3 length is 16 residues. V lost 0 bases to trimming and J lost 4 bases; unmatched junction nucleotides: 8. The CDR3 loop is CASSQDEGRGSYGYTF. CDR3 nucleotide sequence: TGCGCCAGCAGCCAAGATGAAGGCAGGGGGTCCTATGGCTACACCTTC.

This chain uses TRBV7-2 with TRBJ2-1, with 8 bases identical to TRBD2. Trimming removed 3 bases from V and 2 bases from J; junction bases left unmatched: 0. Germline V gene sequence: CDR1 SGHTA, CDR2 FQGNSA. The CDR3 length is 14 residues. The CDR3 nucleotides read TGTGCCAGCAGCTTGGGACTAGCCTACAATGAGCAGTTCTTC. Its protein product is CASSLGLAYNEQFF.

The rearrangement joins TRBV28 to TRBJ2-7; the match to TRBD1 covers 8 bases. V lost 3 bases and J lost 9; bases outside the gene matches: 7. The CDR3 sequence is 13 residues long. Per the germline V gene, CDR1 is MDHEN and CDR2 is SYDVKM. DNA of the CDR3: TGTGCCAGCAGTTTGACAGGGGATACTGTGCAGTACTTC. This sequence encodes CASSLTGDTVQYF.